The sequence of this TCR beta chain was determined in a study of T cell responses to AZD1222 COVID-19 vaccine. Study findings and constraints: Reportedly, nearly half of unique spike TCRs recognized epitopes outside B.1.351/B.1.1.7 mutations. After the peak T cell response, and only then, were repertoires sampled.

Profiling relied on immunoSEQ multiplex PCR, and the TCRdb table lists in-frame clones only, not all of them. The sample has around 130,000 clones; 93% are singletons. Trimming removed 3 bases from V and 0 bases from J, with 12 bases in between. CDR1 and CDR2 from the germline V gene are SGHRS and YFSETQ. The CDR3 runs to 15 residues. As concerns this clone: What it recognizes is unknown.

The sequence derives from an adult in good health. The sample consisted of peripheral blood, taken on day 0 of AZD1222 vaccination. The chain carries TRBV5-1 and TRBJ1-1, with a weak D call TRBD1 (5 bases). The chain's CDR3 is CASSSGIQMNTEAFF. The CDR3, as DNA: TGCGCCAGCAGCTCAGGGATCCAGATGAACACTGAAGCTTTCTTT.